These 32 T cell receptor beta chains came from one sample sequenced in a study of T cell repertoires in cytomegalovirus infection (dated by TCRdb to between 2018 and 2021). No antigens are known for them. TCRdb shows the sequencer as Illumina HiSeq 1500. TCRdb trimmed public reads at Q25 via fastp, called clones via MiXCR and kept in-frame beta chains. Rows merge per CDR3 protein into single entries with the most common DNA and genes. A total of more than 95,000 distinct CDR3 sequences appear in this sample, around 32% of them only once. The leading ten clones occupy 58% of the sample. Per the publication, the treatment or condition label means: in vitro stimulation with specific CMV peptide epitopes to enrich CMV-specific T cells. The source material was CD8+ T cells from cultured PBMCs, sampled from culture after CMV antigen stimulation. Every receptor here comes from a human donor in good health (CMV status not recorded). Some clones in this sample may be carry-over from other donors' samples.

This clonotype was counted only a few times. The chain uses TRBV4-1 and TRBJ2-7; 10 nucleotides align to TRBD2. The length of the CDR3 is 15 residues. Trimming cost V 2 bases and J 9 bases; bases outside gene matches: 10. Germline CDR1 is MGHRA and CDR2 is YSYEKL. CDR3 residues: CASSQSSGGPNGQYF. CDR3 sequence (DNA): TGCGCCAGCAGCCAATCTAGCGGGGGCCCGAACGGGCAGTACTTC.

This chain uses TRBV7-6 with TRBJ1-2; D is unclear. V was trimmed by 5 bases and J by 4 bases, leaving 14 bases between them. Germline loops: CDR1 SGHVS, CDR2 FNYEAQ. This CDR3 comprises 14 residues. This chain's CDR3 is CASSKHADTYGYTF. CDR3 coding DNA: TGTGCCAGCAGCAAACATGCCGACACCTATGGCTACACCTTC. The full variable domain, rest sourced from reference TRBV7-6 and TRBJ1-2, is GAGVSQSPRYKVTKRGQDVALRCDPISGHVSLYWYRQALGQGPEFLTYFNYEAQQDKSGLPNDRFSAERPEGSISTLTIQRTEQRDSAMYRCASSKHADTYGYTFGSGTRLTVV.

A remark on this clonotype: Mismatch with germline at one junction end may stem from a read error. The chain links TRBV20-1 to TRBJ1-1, with unresolved D. CDR3 length: 13 amino acids. The germline V gene has CDR1 DFQATT and CDR2 SNEGSKA (reference sequence). The CDR3 DNA sequence: TGCGGCGGCAGCCCAGCGCGTAACAATGAAGCTTTCTTT. It encodes CGGSPARNNEAFF.

Ten or more counts support this clonotype. V usage is TRBV7-9 and J usage is TRBJ1-3; 9 positions match TRBD1. The germline gives CDR1 SEHNR, CDR2 FQNEAQ (reference sequence). The CDR3 covers 16 residues. V was pared by 5 bases and J by 3 bases, with 8 bases of the junction left unmatched. In DNA, the CDR3 is TGTGCCAGCAGCCTCCGACAGGGGGTAGATGGAAACACCATATATTTT. This translates into CASSLRQGVDGNTIYF. Supplemented by reference TRBV7-9 and TRBJ1-3, the full variable domain reads DTGVSQNPRHKITKRGQNVTFRCDPISEHNRLYWYRQTLGQGPEFLTYFQNEAQLEKSRLLSDRFSAERPKGSFSTLEIQRTEQGDSAMYLCASSLRQGVDGNTIYFGEGSWLTVV.

The gene calls are TRBV10-3 and TRBJ2-6; 8 positions agree with TRBD1. Germline V CDR1 and CDR2: ENHRY, SYGVKD. V lost 11 bases, J lost 3 bases, and 15 bases stayed unmatched. The CDR3 loop spans 17 amino acids. DNA of the CDR3: TGTGCCGCCGGGCCGACAGGGGAAGTTTATGGGGCCAACGTCCTGACTTTC. This encodes CAAGPTGEVYGANVLTF.

V gene TRBV5-4 combines with J gene TRBJ2-7; 9 bases map to TRBD2. CDR3 size: 15 residues. Germline trimming cut 1 base from V and 2 bases from J; bases unmatched to any gene: 4. Looked up from germline, CDR1 is SGHNT and CDR2 is YYREEE (reference sequence). The CDR3 region has the DNA TGTGCCAGCAGCTTGTGGGGCGGGGGGGCCTACGAGCAGTACTTC. Translation gives CASSLWGGGAYEQYF. The full variable domain, in which reference TRBV5-4 and TRBJ2-7 provide the parts outside the CDR3, is ETGVTQSPTHLIKTRGQQVTLRCSSQSGHNTVSWYQQALGQGPQFIFQYYREEENGRGNFPPRFSGLQFPNYSSELNVNALELDDSALYLCASSLWGGGAYEQYFGPGTRLTVT.

The sample holds many counts of this clonotype. The rearrangement uses TRBV7-3 and TRBJ2-1; 7 positions agree with TRBD2. The CDR3 is 17 amino acids. The V and J ends lost 5 bases and 2 bases, in that order; junction bases with no gene match: 12. Germline CDR1 SGHTA, CDR2 FQGTGA. The CDR3 DNA follows: TGTGCCAGCAGCCCGCTTGGGCGGGGGATTCCCTACAATGAGCAGTTCTTC. Amino acids: CASSPLGRGIPYNEQFF.

The J gene is TRBJ1-2, the V gene TRBV6-6; a weak D match, TRBD1 (6 bases). The V gene's germline CDR1 is MNHNY and CDR2 SVGAGI (reference sequence). This CDR3 has 12 amino acids. CDR3 DNA: TGTGTCACCCAAGGGGGGATCTATGGCTACACCTTC. This sequence encodes CVTQGGIYGYTF.

This clonotype came up a few times. The chain is built from TRBV19 and TRBJ1-5, with a weak D call TRBD1 (6 bases). Germline CDR1 is LNHDA and CDR2 is SQIVND (reference sequence). V was clipped by 3 bases and J by 2 bases, with 20 bases between them. CDR3 length: 18 residues. CDR3 sequence reads: CASSIGPLKRGGNQPQHF. CDR3 bases: TGTGCCAGTAGTATTGGTCCCCTCAAAAGGGGGGGCAATCAGCCCCAGCATTTT.

This clonotype has just one count. The J gene is TRBJ2-7, the V gene TRBV4-1, with D possibly called TRBD1 or TRBD2 (6 bases each). The CDR3 runs 15 residues. The germline CDR1 and CDR2 sequences are MGHRA and YSYEKL. Deletions cut 0 bases from V and 4 bases from J, with 13 bases between. The CDR3: CASSQESTGRYEQYF. In nucleotides, the CDR3 is TGCGCCAGCAGCCAAGAAAGCACAGGGAGGTACGAGCAGTACTTC.

This clonotype was detected only a few times. This chain links TRBV2 with TRBJ2-3; tentative D call: TRBD2 (5 bases). V lost 5 bases and J lost 6, with 15 bases in between. The CDR3 covers 14 residues. The germline V gene has CDR1 SNHLY and CDR2 FYNNEI. The CDR3 loop reads CASSSLARGDTQYF. CDR3 DNA: TGTGCCAGCAGTTCCCTAGCTAGAGGGGATACGCAGTATTTT.

V usage is TRBV12-3 or TRBV12-4 and J usage is TRBJ2-7; D gene ambiguous. V lost 5 bases to trimming and J lost 3 bases, with 11 bases between them. The CDR3 extends over 13 amino acids. CDR3 protein: CASSPARFYEQYF. DNA for the CDR3: TGTGCCAGCAGTCCCGCGCGGTTCTACGAGCAGTACTTC.

This rearrangement joins TRBV7-2 to TRBJ2-3; D possibly corresponds to TRBD2 (6 bases). V gave up 2 bases and J gave up 3 bases, with 18 bases separating them. Germline loops: CDR1 SGHTA, CDR2 FQGNSA. The CDR3 extends over 17 amino acids. CDR3: CASSLRGSPGLTDTQYF. In DNA form, the CDR3 reads TGTGCCAGCAGCTTACGAGGATCCCCGGGACTGACAGATACGCAGTATTTT.

The chain employs TRBV12-3 or TRBV12-4 and TRBJ2-2; TRBD2 matches 8 bases. After removal of 7 bases from V and 5 bases from J, the junction contained 3 bases not matched to a gene. The CDR3 consists of 13 residues. CDR3: CASTGGGTGELFF. Here the CDR3 DNA reads TGTGCCAGCACCGGGGGGGGAACCGGGGAGCTGTTTTTT.

The rearrangement links TRBV2 to TRBJ2-1; either TRBD1 or TRBD2 may fit D (5 bases each). Germline V lookup: CDR1 SNHLY, CDR2 FYNNEI. V shed 8 bases and J shed 2 bases, with 10 bases lying between them. The CDR3 spans 13 residues. The CDR3 sequence is CASRDRTYNEQFF. CDR3 bases: TGTGCCAGCCGGGACCGCACCTACAATGAGCAGTTCTTC.

In its sample, this clonotype was seen a few times. The V call is TRBV4-1, the J call TRBJ2-7, with unresolved D. Trimming cost V 1 base and J 5 bases, with 12 bases left between them. The CDR3 sequence is 14 residues long. Germline V gives CDR1 MGHRA, CDR2 YSYEKL. The CDR3 loop reads CASSQVGFFNEQYF. The CDR3 DNA reads TGCGCCAGCAGCCAAGTTGGGTTCTTTAACGAGCAGTACTTC.

This clonotype was seen a handful of times. The chain combines TRBV2 with TRBJ1-1; 7 bases fit TRBD1. Germline V gene sequence: CDR1 SNHLY, CDR2 FYNNEI. This CDR3 comprises 16 residues. The V and J ends lost 9 bases and 4 bases, in that order; junction bases with no gene match: 17. The chain's CDR3 is CASSHYWGEGATEAFF. In DNA form, the CDR3 reads TGTGCCAGTAGCCACTATTGGGGGGAGGGGGCCACTGAAGCTTTCTTT.

V and J are TRBV4-1 and TRBJ2-3; 8 positions match TRBD1. The length of the CDR3 is 18 residues. The junction had 10 bases not matched to a gene; V was cut back by 0 bases and J by 2 bases. Germline V lookup: CDR1 MGHRA, CDR2 YSYEKL. CDR3: CASSQDPGRTGLTDTQYF. The CDR3 DNA reads as TGCGCCAGCAGCCAAGATCCAGGCCGGACAGGGCTCACAGATACGCAGTATTTT.

V is TRBV6-2 or TRBV6-3 and J is TRBJ1-5, with TRBD1 matching 7 bases. The V segment lost 0 bases and the J segment 5 bases; nucleotides outside the gene matches: 4. The germline V gene has CDR1 MNHEY and CDR2 SVGEGT. CDR3 length: 15 amino acids. The CDR3 DNA is TGTGCCAGCAGTTACTCCCAGGGGGAGGATCAGCCCCAGCATTTT. Translated: CASSYSQGEDQPQHF.

This clonotype was counted between two and nine times. The V gene is TRBV27, the J gene TRBJ1-6, with a tentative D call TRBD1 (6 bases). Germline-derived CDR1 and CDR2 are MNHEY and SMNVEV (reference sequence). This CDR3 is built from 17 residues. The V and J ends lost 6 bases and 7 bases respectively, with 22 bases between them. CDR3 coding DNA: TGTGCCAGCAGCCTATTAACAGGGAGCTCTAGGAATTCACCCCTCCACTTT. Amino acids: CASSLLTGSSRNSPLHF.

This clonotype was picked up a small number of times. This rearrangement joins TRBV7-6 to TRBJ2-7; TRBD1 matches at 8 bases. J was trimmed by 0 bases and V by 8 bases; bases with no gene match: 6. Germline values: CDR1 SGHVS, CDR2 FNYEAQ. CDR3 length: 14 amino acids. This CDR3 is CASQDRDSSYEQYF. The CDR3, as DNA: TGTGCCAGCCAGGACAGGGACAGCTCCTACGAGCAGTACTTC.

This clonotype has a single count. The rearrangement joins TRBV12-3 or TRBV12-4 to TRBJ2-7, with a tentative D call TRBD2 (7 bases). The CDR3 spans 16 residues. The V end was cut by 5 bases, the J end by 1 base, with 18 bases between. In DNA form, the CDR3 reads TGTGCCAGCAGTCCCGTGGGGGGGGGGCCGTCCTACGAGCAGTACTTC. Its protein product is CASSPVGGGPSYEQYF.

This clonotype showed up just a few times. This chain joins TRBV7-9 and TRBJ1-6; 8 positions agree with TRBD1. The CDR3 is 15 residues long. V lost 1 base, J lost 10 bases, and 6 bases stayed unmatched. Germline assignment: CDR1 SEHNR and CDR2 FQNEAQ (reference sequence). The CDR3 region has the DNA TGTGCCAGCAGCTTAGGGACAGGGATGGAATCACCCCTCCACTTT. Translation: CASSLGTGMESPLHF.

This clonotype was detected only a few times. The CDR3 nucleotides are TGTGCCAGCAGTCCCCCTGGGGCGGTCGGAAACACCATATATTTT. Its protein product is CASSPPGAVGNTIYF. The V and J genes are TRBV12-3 or TRBV12-4 and TRBJ1-3, with a tentative D call TRBD1 (5 bases). CDR3 length equals 15 residues. V was pared by 5 bases and J by 4 bases, with 15 bases between.

The rearrangement uses TRBV4-1 and TRBJ2-3; D gene ambiguous. This CDR3 spans 14 amino acids. Trimming stripped 1 base from V and 2 bases from J, with 7 bases between. The V gene's germline CDR1 is MGHRA and CDR2 YSYEKL. CDR3 DNA sequence: TGCGCCAGCAGCCAAGCCGGACCCACAGATACGCAGTATTTT. This gives the protein CASSQAGPTDTQYF.

This clonotype was seen more than once but under ten times. The V gene is TRBV7-8, the J gene TRBJ1-1, with a tentative D call TRBD1 (6 bases). Germline V gene lookup returns CDR1 SGHVS and CDR2 FQNEAQ. Trimming cost V 4 bases and J 3 bases, with 12 bases left between them. The CDR3 has 14 residues. The CDR3 is CASSSLGAYTEAFF. In DNA, the CDR3 is TGTGCCAGCAGCTCCCTGGGGGCGTACACTGAAGCTTTCTTT.

This clonotype was observed a handful of times. The CDR3 sequence: CASSSDGMNTEAFF. CDR3 DNA: TGTGCCAGCAGTTCAGATGGCATGAACACTGAAGCTTTCTTT. V usage is TRBV27 and J usage is TRBJ1-1; D is uncertain. The CDR3 covers 14 residues. The V gene lost 4 bases and the J gene lost 0 bases, with 9 bases spanning the gap. Germline-derived CDR1 and CDR2 are MNHEY and SMNVEV (reference sequence).

Written as DNA, the CDR3 is TGCGCCAGCAGCCAAGAACCGGGAGGGGTTTACGAGCAGTACTTC. Its translation is CASSQEPGGVYEQYF. The chain has TRBV4-3 and TRBJ2-7; 8 positions match TRBD2. The ends lost 0 bases at V and 4 bases at J; junction bases unmatched: 5. The CDR3 contains 15 residues. Germline V gives CDR1 LGHNA, CDR2 YSLEER.

The V gene is TRBV20-1, the J gene TRBJ1-2, with 10 bases matching TRBD1. The length of the CDR3 is 18 residues. Germline CDR1 DFQATT, CDR2 SNEGSKA (reference sequence). Unmatched junction bases numbered 13, after V lost 1 base and J lost 2 bases. The CDR3 reads CSARARDRGPSQNYGYTF. In DNA, the CDR3 is TGCAGTGCTAGAGCGCGGGACAGGGGCCCTTCTCAGAACTATGGCTACACCTTC.

This clonotype was found many times. V usage is TRBV7-3 and J usage is TRBJ2-3; weak D call: TRBD2 (6 bases). V lost 2 bases, J lost 0 bases, and 12 bases lay in between. This CDR3 spans 16 amino acids. Germline lookup yields CDR1 SGHTA and CDR2 FQGTGA. The CDR3 region has the DNA TGTGCCAGCAGCTTAGACTCGGGGACTAGCACAGATACGCAGTATTTT. Residues: CASSLDSGTSTDTQYF. The variable domain in full, with the rest retrieved from reference TRBV7-3 and TRBJ2-3, is GAGVSQTPSNKVTEKGKYVELRCDPISGHTALYWYRQSLGQGPEFLIYFQGTGAADDSGLPNDRFFAVRPEGSVSTLKIQRTERGDSAVYLCASSLDSGTSTDTQYFGPGTRLTVL.

This clonotype appeared a few times. The chain couples TRBV7-2 to TRBJ1-5, with TRBD1 identical over 7 bases. Trimming took 5 bases from V and 0 from J; bases not matched to a gene: 4. The CDR3 runs 15 residues. Germline V gene lookup returns CDR1 SGHTA and CDR2 FQGNSA. In DNA form, the CDR3 reads TGTGCCAGCAGCCCCGGGACAGCTAGCAATCAGCCCCAGCATTTT. As protein: CASSPGTASNQPQHF.

This clonotype has at least ten counts. The V call is TRBV7-9, the J call TRBJ1-1; D is unclear. CDR3 length: 13 amino acids. Germline values: CDR1 SEHNR, CDR2 FQNEAQ (reference sequence). Trimming took 5 bases from V and 7 from J, leaving 14 bases between them. The DNA of the CDR3 is TGTGCCAGCAGCGGAGGAACTAAGTTTGAAGCTTTCTTT. Its protein is CASSGGTKFEAFF.